This T cell receptor beta chain was found in a study of cytomegalovirus exposure and HLA in healthy donors. The study's findings and limits: Specificity for CMV antigens was confirmed in vitro for a few of the CMV-associated chains. Rare TCR sequences dominated, though some public TCRs recurred in many donors. Cytomegalovirus status was reportedly diagnosed by the classifier with high specificity and sensitivity. Cytomegalovirus-associated status was assigned to some 160 TCR beta chains.

Data came from immunoSEQ multiplex PCR; TCRdb stores just in-frame clones and leaves some out. The table includes about 240,000 clones, about 87% detected once. This clone was observed a handful of times. Its antigen is unknown. Losses at the gene ends were 6 bases for V and 7 bases for J; bases not matched to a gene: 14. Germline V CDR1 and CDR2: SGHAT, FQNNGV. This CDR3 spans 15 amino acids. The source is a man aged 18 to 30 in good health and CMV-seronegative. Specimen: PBMCs. This chain uses TRBV11-2 with TRBJ2-7, with 8 bases aligning to TRBD2. CDR3 residues: CASSPSSGAGGEQYF. CDR3 sequence (DNA): TGTGCCAGCAGTCCCTCCAGCGGCGCGGGAGGAGAGCAGTACTTC.